Here is one T cell receptor (beta chain) with its context. The sample holds a few counts of this clone. This receptor's antigen is unknown. Base-call qualities are not available, and no considerably larger clone is one nucleotide away. These data come from a study of blood T cell repertoires in COVID-19 (dated by TCRdb to about 2020). About the full investigation: Collaborator samples came from the United States, Italy and Spain and covered acute and convalescent phases of COVID-19. Sample metadata almost always included a de-identified subject ID, COVID-19 status, age in years and sex. A freely available public database, intended as a resource for researchers studying the immune response to SARS-CoV-2, is where the repertoires were released. Where available, HLA class I and class II types were obtained from metadata supplied by the sample provider rather than from assay-based typing. Deeply sampled blood TCRbeta repertoires from subjects exposed to, actively infected with, or recovered from COVID-19 were included in the dataset. Samples were obtained from the ongoing ImmuneRACE study (first 160 participants) and from 1,254 subjects provided by 6 global collaborators. The material from the prospective study consisted of cDNA or gDNA derived from T cells, B-cell-depleted T cells, or PBMCs. Overall study results and their limits: The quantity of clinical and demographic metadata differed by source and by participant and was supplied without curation.

The CDR3 contains 16 residues, cysteine and phenylalanine counted. Only CDR3 DNA is held: 48 bases, read in frame from base 1. The CDR1 and CDR2 encoded by the germline V gene are SGHRS and YFSETQ. V and J are trimmed by 5 bases and 0 bases, and the gene matches miss 3 bases of the junction. Another Seattle source contributed samples from volunteer blood donors who had recovered from COVID-19. The collaborating institutions used their own protocols to collect whole blood in K2EDTA tubes. For TCRbeta analysis, collaborators shipped samples in one of three forms: frozen whole blood, isolated PBMCs, or DNA extracted from either of those sample types. The immunoSEQ Assay, a bias-controlled multiplex PCR, was used to amplify TCRbeta CDR3 regions from genomic DNA. The published analysis was carried out like this. Within the assay, amplification of reference gene primers was used to estimate how many nucleated cells each sample contained. To quantify the absolute abundance of each unique TCRbeta CDR3 rearrangement, sequence reads were collapsed and filtered. For each sample, productive Simpson clonality was calculated as the square root of Simpson's diversity index across productive rearrangements. The table was pulled from immuneACCESS by TCRdb, which kept in-frame rearrangements only. Such tables lose some clones; where checked, under half of the loss comes from unresolved V genes, and the rest has no known cause. V and J calls and clone size are as listed in that table; D and trimming were resolved from the DNA. The sample has 200,000 to 250,000 clones on record, roughly 87% of them singletons. Around 12% of the sample belongs to the ten largest clones.

This sequence was found in a woman aged 18-35 years who had recovered from COVID-19. The sequencing sample was made of peripheral blood. The rearranged chain carries TRBV5-1 and TRBJ2-2; TRBD1 fits 11 bases in the junction. CDR3 protein: CASRDRGPSNTGELFF. Read as DNA, the sequence is TGCGCCAGCAGGGACAGGGGGCCATCGAACACCGGGGAGCTGTTTTTT.